The TCR beta chain described here comes from a study of cytomegalovirus exposure and HLA in healthy donors. The primer mix had 60 Vbeta and 13 Jbeta primers. Generated by immunoSEQ multiplex PCR, the TCRdb table keeps only in-frame clones and is missing some. The sample holds some 180,000 clones; around 70% are singletons and the top ten take around 3%. The CDR3 covers 16 residues. The germline gives CDR1 MDHEN, CDR2 SYDVKM. V shed 6 bases and J 9 bases; nucleotides not matched to a gene: 13. The rearrangement links TRBV28 to TRBJ2-1; 11 nucleotides match TRBD2. The sequence derives from a male donor in good health and CMV-seronegative. Sequenced input: PBMCs. CDR3 protein: CASRHPGLAEMGEQFF. The CDR3 DNA sequence: TGTGCCAGCAGGCATCCGGGACTAGCGGAAATGGGTGAGCAGTTCTTC.